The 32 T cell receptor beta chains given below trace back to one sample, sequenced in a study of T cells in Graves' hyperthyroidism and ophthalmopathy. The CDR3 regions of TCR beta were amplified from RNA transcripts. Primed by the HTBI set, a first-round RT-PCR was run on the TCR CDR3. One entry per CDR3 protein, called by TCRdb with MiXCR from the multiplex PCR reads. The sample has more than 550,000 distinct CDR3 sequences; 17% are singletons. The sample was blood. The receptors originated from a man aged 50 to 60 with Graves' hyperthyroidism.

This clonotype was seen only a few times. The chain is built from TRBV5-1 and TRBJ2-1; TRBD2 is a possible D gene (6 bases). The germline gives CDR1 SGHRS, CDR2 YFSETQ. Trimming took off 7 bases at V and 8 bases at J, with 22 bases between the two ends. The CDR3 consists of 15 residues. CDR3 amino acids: CASFPGGPPGDEQFF. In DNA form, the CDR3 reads TGCGCCAGCTTCCCCGGAGGGCCCCCTGGGGATGAGCAGTTCTTC.

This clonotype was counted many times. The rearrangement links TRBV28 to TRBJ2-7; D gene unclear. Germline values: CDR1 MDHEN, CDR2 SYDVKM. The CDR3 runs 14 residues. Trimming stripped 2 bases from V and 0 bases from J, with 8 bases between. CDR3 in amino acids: CASSLRLSSYEQYF. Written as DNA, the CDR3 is TGTGCCAGCAGTTTACGGCTGTCCTCCTACGAGCAGTACTTC.

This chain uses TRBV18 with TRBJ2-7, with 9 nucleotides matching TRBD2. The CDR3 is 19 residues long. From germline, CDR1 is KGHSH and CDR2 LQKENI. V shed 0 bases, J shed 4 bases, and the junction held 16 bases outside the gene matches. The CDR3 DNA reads TGTGCCAGCTCACCACCGGCCCCGGGACTAGCAAGGGGTGCTTACGAGCAGTACTTC. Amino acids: CASSPPAPGLARGAYEQYF.

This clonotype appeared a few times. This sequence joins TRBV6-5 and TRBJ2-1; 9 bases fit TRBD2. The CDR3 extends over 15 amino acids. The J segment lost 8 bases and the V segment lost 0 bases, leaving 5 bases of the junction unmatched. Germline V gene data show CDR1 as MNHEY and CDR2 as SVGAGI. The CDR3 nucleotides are TGTGCCAGCAGTTACTCCGGGGTAGCGGGAGATGAGCAGTTCTTC. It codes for CASSYSGVAGDEQFF.

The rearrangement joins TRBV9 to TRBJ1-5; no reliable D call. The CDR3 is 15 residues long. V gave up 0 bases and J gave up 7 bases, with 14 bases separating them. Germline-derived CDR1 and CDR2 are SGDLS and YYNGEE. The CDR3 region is CASSVAGQAGQPQHF. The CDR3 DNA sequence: TGTGCCAGCAGCGTAGCTGGGCAGGCCGGCCAGCCCCAGCATTTT.

CDR3 amino acids: CAVQKAGAGTDTQYF. The CDR3 region has the DNA TGTGCCGTACAGAAAGCGGGAGCGGGCACAGATACGCAGTATTTT. The gene calls are TRBV24-1 and TRBJ2-3; 8 nucleotides agree with TRBD2. The length of the CDR3 is 15 residues. The J segment lost 1 base and the V segment lost 12 bases, leaving 11 bases of the junction unmatched. Germline V lookup: CDR1 KGHDR, CDR2 SFDVKD.

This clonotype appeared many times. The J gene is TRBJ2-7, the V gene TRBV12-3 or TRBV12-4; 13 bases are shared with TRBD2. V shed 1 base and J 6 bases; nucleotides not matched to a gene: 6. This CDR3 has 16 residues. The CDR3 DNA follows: TGTGCCAGCAGTTTAGAGGGACTAGCGGGAACATTCGAGCAGTACTTC. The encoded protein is CASSLEGLAGTFEQYF.

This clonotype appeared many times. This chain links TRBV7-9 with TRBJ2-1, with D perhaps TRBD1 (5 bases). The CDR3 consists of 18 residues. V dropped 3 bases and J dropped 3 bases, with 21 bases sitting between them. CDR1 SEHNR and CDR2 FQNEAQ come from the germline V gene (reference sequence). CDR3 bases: TGTGCCAGCAGCTTGGTAGGACATCCTGCATCCTTCTACAATGAGCAGTTCTTC. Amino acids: CASSLVGHPASFYNEQFF.

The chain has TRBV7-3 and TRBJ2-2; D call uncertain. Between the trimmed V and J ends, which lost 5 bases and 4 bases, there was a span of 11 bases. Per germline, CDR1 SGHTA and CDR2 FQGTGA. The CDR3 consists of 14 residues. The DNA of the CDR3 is TGTGCCAGCAGCGCCAACTCCGGCACCGGGGAGCTGTTTTTT. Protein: CASSANSGTGELFF.

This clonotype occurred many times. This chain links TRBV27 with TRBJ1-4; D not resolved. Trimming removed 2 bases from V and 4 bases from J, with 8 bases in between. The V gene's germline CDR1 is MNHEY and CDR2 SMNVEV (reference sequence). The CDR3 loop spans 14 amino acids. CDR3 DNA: TGTGCCAGCAGTTTAATAGGGATTAATGAAAAACTGTTTTTT. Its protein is CASSLIGINEKLFF.

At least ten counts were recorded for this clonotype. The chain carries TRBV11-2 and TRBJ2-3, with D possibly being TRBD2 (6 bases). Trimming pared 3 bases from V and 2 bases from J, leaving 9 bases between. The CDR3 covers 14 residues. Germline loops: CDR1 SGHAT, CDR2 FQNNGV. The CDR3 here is CASSLTSPTDTQYF. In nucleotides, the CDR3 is TGTGCCAGCAGCTTGACTAGTCCCACAGATACGCAGTATTTT.

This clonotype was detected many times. For the CDR3, the DNA is TGTGCCAGCAGTGGGTCCGGGACGGAAGATTATAGCAATCAGCCCCAGCATTTT. Encoded protein: CASSGSGTEDYSNQPQHF. The chain employs TRBV6-1 and TRBJ1-5, with D tentatively TRBD1 (5 bases). The germline V gene has CDR1 MNHNS and CDR2 SASEGT. The V end was cut by 4 bases, the J end by 0 bases, with 19 bases between. This CDR3 is built from 18 residues.

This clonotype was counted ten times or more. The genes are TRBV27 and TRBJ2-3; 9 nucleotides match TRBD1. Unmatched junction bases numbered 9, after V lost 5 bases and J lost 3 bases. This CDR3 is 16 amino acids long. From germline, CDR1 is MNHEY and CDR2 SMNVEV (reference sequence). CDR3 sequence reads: CASSPLDRGGTDTQYF. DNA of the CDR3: TGTGCCAGCAGTCCACTTGACAGGGGGGGGACAGATACGCAGTATTTT.

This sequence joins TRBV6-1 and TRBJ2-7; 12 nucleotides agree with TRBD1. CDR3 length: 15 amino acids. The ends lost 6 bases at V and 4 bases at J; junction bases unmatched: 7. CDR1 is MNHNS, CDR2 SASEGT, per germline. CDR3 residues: CASRSGTGGYYEQYF. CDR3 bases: TGTGCCAGCAGATCCGGGACAGGGGGCTATTACGAGCAGTACTTC.

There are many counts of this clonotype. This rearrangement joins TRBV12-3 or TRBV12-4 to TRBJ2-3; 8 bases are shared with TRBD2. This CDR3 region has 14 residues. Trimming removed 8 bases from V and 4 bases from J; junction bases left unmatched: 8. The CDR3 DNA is TGTGCCAGCGATGAGGCGGGAGGCCCAGATACGCAGTATTTT. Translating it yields CASDEAGGPDTQYF.

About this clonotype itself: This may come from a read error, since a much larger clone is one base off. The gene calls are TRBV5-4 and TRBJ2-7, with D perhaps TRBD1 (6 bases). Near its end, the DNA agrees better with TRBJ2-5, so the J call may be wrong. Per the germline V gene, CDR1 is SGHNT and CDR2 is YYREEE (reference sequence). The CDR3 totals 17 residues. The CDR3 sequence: CASSLSVGQGSWETQYF. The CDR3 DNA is TGTGCCAGCAGCTTGAGCGTGGGCCAGGGGTCTTGGGAGACCCAGTACTTC.

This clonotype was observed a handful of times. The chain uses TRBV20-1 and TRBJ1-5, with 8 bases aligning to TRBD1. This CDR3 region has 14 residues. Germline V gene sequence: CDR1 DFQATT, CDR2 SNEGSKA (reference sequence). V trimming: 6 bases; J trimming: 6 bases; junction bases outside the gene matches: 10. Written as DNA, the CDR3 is TGCAGTGCCTCTCAGAACAGGGGGAGTCAGCCCCAGCATTTT. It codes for CSASQNRGSQPQHF.

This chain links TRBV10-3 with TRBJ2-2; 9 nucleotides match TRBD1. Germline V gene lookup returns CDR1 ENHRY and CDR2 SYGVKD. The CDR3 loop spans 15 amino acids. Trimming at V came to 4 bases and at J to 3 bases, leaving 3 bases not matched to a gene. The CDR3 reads CAISVTGGDTGELFF. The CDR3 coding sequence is TGTGCCATCAGTGTAACAGGGGGCGACACCGGGGAGCTGTTTTTT.

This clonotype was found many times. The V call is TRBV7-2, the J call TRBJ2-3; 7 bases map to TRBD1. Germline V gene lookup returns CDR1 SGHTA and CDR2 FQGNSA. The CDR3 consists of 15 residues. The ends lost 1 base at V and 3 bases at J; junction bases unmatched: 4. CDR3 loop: CASSLDGTATDTQYF. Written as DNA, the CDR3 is TGTGCCAGCAGCTTAGATGGGACAGCGACAGATACGCAGTATTTT. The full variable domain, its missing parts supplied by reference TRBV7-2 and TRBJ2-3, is GAGVSQSPSNKVTEKGKDVELRCDPISGHTALYWYRQSLGQGLEFLIYFQGNSAPDKSGLPSDRFSAERTGGSVSTLTIQRTQQEDSAVYLCASSLDGTATDTQYFGPGTRLTVL.

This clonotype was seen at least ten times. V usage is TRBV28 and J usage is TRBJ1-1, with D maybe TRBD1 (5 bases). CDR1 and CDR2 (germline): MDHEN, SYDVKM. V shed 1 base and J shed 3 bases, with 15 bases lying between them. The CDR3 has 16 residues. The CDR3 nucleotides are TGTGCCAGCAGTTTATTTGTGGGACGGGGTTACACTGAAGCTTTCTTT. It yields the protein CASSLFVGRGYTEAFF.

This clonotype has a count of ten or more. The CDR3 protein is CASSYARTNEAFF. CDR3 nucleotides: TGTGCCAGCAGCTACGCCCGTACAAATGAAGCTTTCTTT. This sequence joins TRBV7-6 and TRBJ1-1, with unresolved D. Germline lookup yields CDR1 SGHVS and CDR2 FNYEAQ. The ends were cut back, 4 bases at V and 7 bases at J, with 13 bases in the middle. The CDR3 has 13 residues.

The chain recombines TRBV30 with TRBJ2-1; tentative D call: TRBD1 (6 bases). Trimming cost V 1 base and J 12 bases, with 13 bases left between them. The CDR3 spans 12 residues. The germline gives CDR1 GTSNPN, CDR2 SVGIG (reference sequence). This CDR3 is CAWSETGLGQFF. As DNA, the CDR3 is TGTGCCTGGAGTGAAACAGGGTTGGGGCAGTTCTTC.

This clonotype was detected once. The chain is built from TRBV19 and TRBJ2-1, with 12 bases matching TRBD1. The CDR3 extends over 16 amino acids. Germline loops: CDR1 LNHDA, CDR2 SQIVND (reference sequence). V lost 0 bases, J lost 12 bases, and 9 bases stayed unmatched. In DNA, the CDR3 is TGTGCCAGTAGTATAGAAGGGACAGGGGGCTTTTTACGGCAGTTCTTC. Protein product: CASSIEGTGGFLRQFF.

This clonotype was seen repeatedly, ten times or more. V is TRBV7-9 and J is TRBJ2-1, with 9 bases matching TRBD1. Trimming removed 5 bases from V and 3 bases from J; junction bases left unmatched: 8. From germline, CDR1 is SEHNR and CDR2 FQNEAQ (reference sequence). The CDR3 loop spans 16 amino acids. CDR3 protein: CASSPRQGESYNEQFF. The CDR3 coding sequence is TGTGCCAGCAGCCCGAGACAGGGGGAGAGCTACAATGAGCAGTTCTTC.

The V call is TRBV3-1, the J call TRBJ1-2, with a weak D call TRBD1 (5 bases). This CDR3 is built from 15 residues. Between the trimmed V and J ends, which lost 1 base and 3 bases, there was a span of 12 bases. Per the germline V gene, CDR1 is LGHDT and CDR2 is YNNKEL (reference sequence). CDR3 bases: TGTGCCAGCAGCCAAGCGGCTCGGGGGGACTATGGCTACACCTTC. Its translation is CASSQAARGDYGYTF.

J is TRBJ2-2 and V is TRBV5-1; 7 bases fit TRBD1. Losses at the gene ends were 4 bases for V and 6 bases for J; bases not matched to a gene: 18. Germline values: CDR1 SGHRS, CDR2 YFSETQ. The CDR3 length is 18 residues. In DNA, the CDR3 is TGCGCCAGCAGCCAATCGGGACAGATAACCACACCTGCCGGGGAGCTGTTTTTT. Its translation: CASSQSGQITTPAGELFF.

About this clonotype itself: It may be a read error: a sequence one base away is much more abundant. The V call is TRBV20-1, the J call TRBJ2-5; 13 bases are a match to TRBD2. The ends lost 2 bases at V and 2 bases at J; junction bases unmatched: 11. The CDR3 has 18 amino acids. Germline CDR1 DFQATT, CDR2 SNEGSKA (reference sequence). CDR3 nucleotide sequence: TGCAGTGCTAGACCCGGGACTAGCGGGAAAGGATGGCAAGAGACCCAGTACTTC. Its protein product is CSARPGTSGKGWQETQYF.

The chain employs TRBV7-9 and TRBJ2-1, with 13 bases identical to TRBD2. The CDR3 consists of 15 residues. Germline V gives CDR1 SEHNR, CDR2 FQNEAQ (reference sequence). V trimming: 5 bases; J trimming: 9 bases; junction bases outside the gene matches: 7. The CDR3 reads CASSVGLAGEREQFF. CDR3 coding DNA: TGTGCCAGCAGCGTCGGACTAGCGGGAGAGCGTGAGCAGTTCTTC.

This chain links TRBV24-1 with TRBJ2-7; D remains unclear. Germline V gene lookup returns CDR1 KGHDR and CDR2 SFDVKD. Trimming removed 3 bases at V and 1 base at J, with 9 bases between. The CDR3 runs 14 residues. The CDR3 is CATSDSRYSYEQYF. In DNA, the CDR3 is TGTGCCACCAGTGATAGCAGGTATTCCTACGAGCAGTACTTC.

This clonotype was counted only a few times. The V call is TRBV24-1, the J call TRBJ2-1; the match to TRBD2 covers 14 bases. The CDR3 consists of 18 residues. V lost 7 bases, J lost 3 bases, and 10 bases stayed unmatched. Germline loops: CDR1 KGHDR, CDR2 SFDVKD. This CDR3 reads CATSGEGTSGSVYNEQFF. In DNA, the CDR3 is TGTGCCACCAGCGGGGAGGGGACTAGCGGGAGTGTCTACAATGAGCAGTTCTTC.

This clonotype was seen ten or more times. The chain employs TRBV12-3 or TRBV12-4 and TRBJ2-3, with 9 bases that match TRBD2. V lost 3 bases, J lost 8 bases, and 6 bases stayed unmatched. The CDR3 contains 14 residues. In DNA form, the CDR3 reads TGTGCCAGCAGTTTCCGGCGGGAGGGAGTTACGCAGTATTTT. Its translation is CASSFRREGVTQYF.

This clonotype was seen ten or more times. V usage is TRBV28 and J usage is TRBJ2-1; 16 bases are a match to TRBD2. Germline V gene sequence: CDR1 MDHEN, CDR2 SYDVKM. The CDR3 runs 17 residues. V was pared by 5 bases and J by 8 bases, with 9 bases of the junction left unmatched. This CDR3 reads CASSRGLAGGPLYEQFF. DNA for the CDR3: TGTGCCAGCAGTCGGGGACTAGCGGGAGGGCCGTTGTATGAGCAGTTCTTC. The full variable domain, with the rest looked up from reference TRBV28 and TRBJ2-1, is DVKVTQSSRYLVKRTGEKVFLECVQDMDHENMFWYRQDPGLGLRLIYFSYDVKMKEKGDIPEGYSVSREKKERFSLILESASTNQTSMYLCASSRGLAGGPLYEQFFGPGTRLTVL.